Listed below are T cell receptor beta chains from one sample, sequenced in a study of shared clonotypes between healthy human individuals. The data were produced by immunoSEQ multiplex PCR, yet TCRdb's version contains in-frame clones alone and is incomplete. This table has 2 million to 2.5 million clones, 95% appearing once. Input material: naive CD4+ T cells sorted from blood. The receptors originated from a man between 18 and 35 years old in good health. Both conserved end residues are trimmed from each CDR3. Some rows have no size entry. The others give once, few or many, or a class for an expanded clone.

>.|13|TRBV9|TRBJ2-2
ATFPLVQYTGELF
>.|13|TRBV18|TRBJ1-5
ASSLGTGANQPQH
>once|11|TRBV30|TRBJ2-4
AWSVLFDRAPY
>.|15|TRBV5-6|TRBJ2-6
ASSEIRDRAGANVLT
>.|13|TRBV5-1|TRBJ1-4
ASSPKDDANEKLF
>.|12|TRBV6-5|TRBJ1-1
ASSTRTGNTEAF
>.|11|TRBV28|TRBJ2-7
ASSLAEVYEQY
>.|10|TRBV5-1|TRBJ1-2
ASSLEQGPHT
>.|10|TRBV6-1|TRBJ1-2
ASRTVNYGYT
>.|13|TRBV6-6|TRBJ2-2
ASSYAKGDTGELF
>.|12|TRBV30|TRBJ2-3
AWSVRGAPDTQY
>once|11|TRBV27|TRBJ2-7
ASRGQALYEQY
>once|11|TRBV10-3|TRBJ1-5
ATEGGGGQPQH
>.|16|TRBV2|TRBJ2-2
ASTISGTSGRPAGELF
>.|13|TRBV19|TRBJ1-5
ASSTQGANGQPQH
>.|11|TRBV5-6|TRBJ2-7
ASTQTGFYEQY
>.|11|TRBV2|TRBJ1-2
ASSPDGTGGYT
>.|11|TRBV30|TRBJ1-1
AADRGLNTEAF
>.|12|TRBV10-1|TRBJ1-1
ASSPGTKNTEAF
>.|11|TRBV9|TRBJ2-1
ASDRGLYNEQF
>.|11|TRBV7-6|TRBJ1-1
ASSKTWNTEAF
>once|12|TRBV18|TRBJ2-7
ASSPWVGPEGQY
>.|12|TRBV7-2|TRBJ1-1
ASSYVGHNTEAF
>.|8|TRBV21-1|TRBJ1-2
ASTYYGYT
>.|11|TRBV7-3|TRBJ1-2
ASSLSTGIGYT
>.|11|TRBV11-2|TRBJ1-6
ASRGEGNSPLH
>.|11|TRBV27|TRBJ2-3
ARSAGGRDTQY
>.|13|TRBV10-3|TRBJ2-3
AISESDTSTDTQY
>once|11|TRBV7-3|TRBJ2-7
ASSLLPSYEQY
>.|10|TRBV6-1|TRBJ1-2
ASSLMGYGYT
>once|12|TRBV6-6|TRBJ2-2
ASRTGKVAGELF
>.|12|TRBV10-3|TRBJ1-3
AITDRVSGNTIY
>.|14|TRBV5-1|TRBJ2-7
ASSLKSGTGPHEQY
>.|14|TRBV18|TRBJ2-7
ASSPNGGSLTYEQY
>.|12|TRBV7-9|TRBJ2-7
ASSSQGAPSEQY
>.|10|TRBV10-1|TRBJ2-2
ASRENTGELF
>once|12|TRBV6-5|TRBJ2-1
ASSPGLVYNEQF
>.|11|TRBV5-1|TRBJ1-5
ASSSGSNQPQH
>.|16|TRBV19|TRBJ2-2
ASSMNSGSYGDTGELF
>.|14|TRBV27|TRBJ1-5
ASSPRDRSPNQPQH
>.|14|TRBV10-3|TRBJ1-1
AISERQGARNTEAF
>.|13|TRBV11-2|TRBJ2-3
ASSPTGGETDTQY
>.|10|TRBV5-1|TRBJ2-7
ASRGGTYEQY
>.|12|TRBV6-5|TRBJ2-7
ASRPGGTTGEQY
>.|14|TRBV2|TRBJ2-3
ASSEGGKGGADTQY
>.|15|TRBV15|TRBJ1-1
ATSRGMAGGLNTEAF
>once|17|TRBV5-1|TRBJ2-5
ASSSTRTSGGTYQETQY
>.|12|TRBV27|TRBJ1-1
ASSFFRTVPEAF
>.|9|TRBV2|TRBJ2-7
ASSRTGEQY
>.|14|TRBV10-3|TRBJ2-1
AISEMTSGRGDEQF
>.|15|TRBV4-1|TRBJ2-7
ASSQAVGGGASYEQY
>.|13|TRBV2|TRBJ2-2
ASSDATSGSRELF
>.|11|TRBV6-1|TRBJ1-5
ASSTEADQPQH
>.|13|TRBV6-1|TRBJ1-1
ASSPVWAVNTEAF
>.|16|TRBV2|TRBJ2-6
ASEGRTGGYSGANVLT